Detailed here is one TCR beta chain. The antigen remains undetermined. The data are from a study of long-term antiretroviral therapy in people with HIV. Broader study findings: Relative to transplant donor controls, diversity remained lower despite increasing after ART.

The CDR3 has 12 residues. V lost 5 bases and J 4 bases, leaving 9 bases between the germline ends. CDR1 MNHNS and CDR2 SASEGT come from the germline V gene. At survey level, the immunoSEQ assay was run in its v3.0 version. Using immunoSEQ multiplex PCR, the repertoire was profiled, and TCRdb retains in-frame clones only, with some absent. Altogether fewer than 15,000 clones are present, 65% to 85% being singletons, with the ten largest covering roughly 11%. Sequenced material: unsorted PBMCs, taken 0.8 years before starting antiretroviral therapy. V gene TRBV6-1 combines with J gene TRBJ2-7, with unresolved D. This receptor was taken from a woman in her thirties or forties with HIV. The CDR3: CASSLTLYEQYF. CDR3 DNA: TGTGCCAGCAGTTTGACCCTATACGAGCAGTACTTC.